Given below is one T cell receptor beta chain in context. Its antigen is as yet unknown. These data come from a study of T cells expressing NK-cell markers. Study-level background: One of eight sequenced donors was HCMV-seronegative; the other seven were seropositive. Study findings and constraints: Expanded clones of NKG2C+ T cells had an unclear HCMV specificity.

Germline CDR1 and CDR2: SQVTM and ANQGSEA. The CDR3 is 14 amino acids. Using the 5' RACE reads, TCRdb records one entry per CDR3 protein without DNA. The specimen's table records approximately 15,000 distinct CDR3 sequences. The genes are TRBV29-1 and TRBJ1-2; TCRdb proposes TRBD1, but this gene call is untestable without DNA. The sequence derives from a man between 18 and 69 years old in good health. Source material: blood T cells: a sorted CD56 or NKG2C T cell subset, CD4+ or CD8+ T cells, or bulk PBMC T cells (not recorded which). This CDR3 reads CSVTRQGGSEGYTF. Full variable domain (remainder filled in from reference TRBV29-1 and TRBJ1-2): SAVISQKPSRDICQRGTSLTIQCQVDSQVTMMFWYRQQPGQSLTLIATANQGSEATYESGFVIDKFPISRPNLTFSTLTVSNMSPEDSSIYLCSVTRQGGSEGYTFGSGTRLTVV.